Sequencing of this T cell receptor (beta chain) was carried out in a study of Ad26.COV2.S vaccination and SARS-CoV-2 variants. Study in general: Sample donor was a member of the COV1001 Ad26.COV2.S trial arm. General study findings and limits: Responses of T cells in total may have been underestimated by the TCR breadth and depth analyses. Reportedly, after vaccination the spike-specific CD8+ and CD4+ T cell responses displayed substantial breadth. Vaccine recipients posted higher spike-specific TCR breadth than their placebo counterparts.

The table came from immunoSEQ multiplex PCR; TCRdb's copy has only in-frame clones and leaves some out. The table lists roughly 500,000 clones, 75% to 90% of them singletons. Treatment in this sample: roughly 18 received Ad26.COV2.S at low or high dose, single or two shots; a few received placebo; per-sample allocation not given. It was on day 63 after the first vaccine or placebo injection that samples were taken. In regard to this clone: What it binds is unknown.

This sample comprised peripheral blood, obtained in a trial of Ad26.COV2.S vaccine versus placebo. The TCR originated in a person between 18 and 59 years old who received the Ad26.COV2.S COVID-19 vaccine or a placebo.

The CDR3 DNA is TGTGCCAGCAGCTTGCTTACTAATTCTGAAGCTTTCTTT. Its translation: CASSLLTNSEAFF. The V and J genes are TRBV5-5 and TRBJ1-1; D gene unclear. The CDR3 sequence is 13 residues long. Germline CDR1 is SGHKS and CDR2 is YYEKEE (reference sequence). V gave up 1 base and J gave up 6 bases, with 10 bases separating them. Based on the CDR3 plus reference TRBV5-5 and TRBJ1-1, the full variable domain is DAGVTQSPTHLIKTRGQQVTLRCSPISGHKSVSWYQQVLGQGPQFIFQYYEKEERGRGNFPDRFSARQFPNYSSELNVNALLLGDSALYLCASSLLTNSEAFFGQGTRLTVV.